The clone carrying this T cell receptor (beta chain) showed up many times. Antigen unknown. The data derive from a study of T cell repertoires in cytomegalovirus infection. Study-wide points: The cumulative frequency of public TCR beta families identified carriers of CMV plus the relevant HLA. CMV-specific HLA-C-restricted TCR beta clonotypes dominated the ex vivo response.

The CDR3 is 14 amino acids. Germline V gene data show CDR1 as SGHTA and CDR2 as FQGNSA. The V end lost 5 bases, the J end lost 1 base, and 11 bases lay between the germline ends. TCRdb called the reads again in MiXCR, with one record for every CDR3 protein. The table has approximately 320,000 distinct CDR3 sequences, over 7.5% seen once; the top ten hold approximately 4.7%. The gene calls are TRBV7-2 and TRBJ1-1; D not resolved. The clonotype originates from a human donor in good health (CMV status not recorded). Some clones in this sample may be carry-over from other donors' samples. The sample consisted of PBMCs. DNA for the CDR3: TGTGCCAGCAGCCCCCGACGGTCGAACACTGAAGCTTTCTTT. It yields the protein CASSPRRSNTEAFF.